This T cell receptor (beta chain) was identified in a study of regulatory T cells in long-lasting Graves disease. Arm-PCR of CDR3 regions with iRepertoire HTBI primers generated TCR beta libraries. Each CDR3 protein is one row after TCRdb ran MiXCR on the multiplex PCR reads. Here the sample spans over 500,000 distinct CDR3 sequences, about 15% being singletons. In its sample, this clonotype was seen once. The antigen is not known. Study-wide results and caveats: Segments TRBV28, TRBJ1-2 and TRBJ2-5 showed preferential usage in persistent disease. TCR diversity was lower in persistent than newly diagnosed Graves' disease.

Trimming took off 2 bases at V and 2 bases at J, with 10 bases between the two ends. Germline-derived CDR1 and CDR2 are SGHRS and YFSETQ. This CDR3 region has 14 residues. Time point meaning: newly diagnosed GD, antithyroid drugs for less than 3 months. Construction of the TCR library relied on RNA isolated from PBMCs. These data are also associated with another study on T cells in Graves' hyperthyroidism and ophthalmopathy. In that study: During a first-round RT-PCR of the TCR CDR3, the HTBI primer set was used. Classification by a 13 V-J model distinguished ophthalmopathy from stable hyperthyroidism.

This chain uses TRBV5-1 with TRBJ1-1; D remains ambiguous. The receptor's source is a young woman with Graves disease. The sample here was peripheral blood mononuclear cells (PBMCs), taken at new diagnosis, from a patient treated with antithyroid drugs. The CDR3 DNA follows: TGCGCCAGCAGCTTTCTCACAACTAACACTGAAGCTTTCTTT. Amino acids: CASSFLTTNTEAFF.